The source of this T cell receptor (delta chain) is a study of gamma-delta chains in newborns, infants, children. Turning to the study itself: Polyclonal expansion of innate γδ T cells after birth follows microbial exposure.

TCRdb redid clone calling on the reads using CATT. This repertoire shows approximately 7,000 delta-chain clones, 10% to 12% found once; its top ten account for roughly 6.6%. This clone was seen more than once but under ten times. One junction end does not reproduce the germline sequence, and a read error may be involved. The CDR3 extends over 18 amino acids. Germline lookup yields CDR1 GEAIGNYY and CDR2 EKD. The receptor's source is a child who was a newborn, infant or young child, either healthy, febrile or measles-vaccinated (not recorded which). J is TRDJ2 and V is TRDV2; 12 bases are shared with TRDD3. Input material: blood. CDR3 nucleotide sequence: TGTGCCTGTGGCACCGTACCTGGGGGATACGCTTTGACAGCACAACTCTTCTTT. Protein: CACGTVPGGYALTAQLFF.